This T cell receptor beta chain was captured in a study of blood T cell repertoires in COVID-19. Study information: T cells, B-cell-depleted T cells, or PBMCs provided the cDNA or gDNA that served as material.

Study members were between roughly 18 and 89 years old and lived in some 26 US regions. The recovered donors of Cohort 3 showed two negative PCRs, clearance, or symptom resolution. Sequencing was performed with immunoSEQ multiplex PCR; in TCRdb, only in-frame clones are kept and a portion is missing. The table has about 310,000 clones, 89% seen once. Germline-derived CDR1 and CDR2 are MDHEN and SYDVKM. The CDR3 is 14 residues long. Trimming cost V 6 bases and J 1 base, with 13 bases left between them. This receptor was obtained from a woman between 40 and 55 years old who had recovered from COVID-19. The chain is built from TRBV28 and TRBJ2-7; D remains ambiguous. The sample comprised PBMCs or T cells enriched from blood (not recorded which). The CDR3 DNA is TGTGCCAGCAGCCCGTCGTCGGGTTCCTACGAGCAGTACTTC. Translating it yields CASSPSSGSYEQYF. The full variable domain, its missing parts supplied by reference TRBV28 and TRBJ2-7, is DVKVTQSSRYLVKRTGEKVFLECVQDMDHENMFWYRQDPGLGLRLIYFSYDVKMKEKGDIPEGYSVSREKKERFSLILESASTNQTSMYLCASSPSSGSYEQYFGPGTRLTVT.